These 20 T cell receptor beta chains were sequenced from one sample in a study of cytomegalovirus exposure and HLA in healthy donors. Researchers ran the PCR with 60 Vbeta and 13 Jbeta primers. Here immunoSEQ multiplex PCR was the method, and the copy in TCRdb shows in-frame clones only, minus some. The sample shows approximately 110,000 clones, around 77% of them seen only once. Sequencing was performed on PBMCs. All receptors come from a woman between 40 and 50 years old in good health and CMV-seropositive.

The chain is built from TRBV15 and TRBJ2-3; TRBD1 matches 8 bases. The length of the CDR3 is 15 residues. CDR1 is LNHNV, CDR2 YYDKDF, per germline (reference sequence). V shed 0 bases and J 4 bases; nucleotides not matched to a gene: 3. CDR3 DNA: TGTGCCACCAGCAGAGAGGACAGGGAGGCAGATACGCAGTATTTT. It specifies CATSREDREADTQYF.

V is TRBV7-2 and J is TRBJ2-2, with TRBD2 identical over 7 bases. J gave up 6 bases and V 4 bases, and 5 bases lay outside the gene matches. The CDR3 is made up of 14 amino acids. Germline V CDR1 and CDR2: SGHTA, FQGNSA. The CDR3 DNA sequence: TGTGCCAGCAGCTCGGGACTAACGGCCGGGGAGCTGTTTTTT. Its protein is CASSSGLTAGELFF.

This chain uses TRBV19 with TRBJ2-2; TRBD2 is a possible D gene (5 bases). V lost 3 bases and J lost 0, with 14 bases in between. CDR1 LNHDA and CDR2 SQIVND come from the germline V gene (reference sequence). The CDR3 is 17 residues long. CDR3 sequence: CASSIPRGSANTGELFF. In nucleotides, the CDR3 is TGTGCCAGTAGTATCCCGCGAGGGTCAGCGAACACCGGGGAGCTGTTTTTT.

This clone is a singleton in its sample. The chain uses TRBV28 and TRBJ2-2, with 7 bases identical to TRBD2. CDR1 is MDHEN, CDR2 SYDVKM, per germline. V was clipped by 7 bases and J by 4 bases; unmatched bases: 12. This CDR3 region has 16 residues. The CDR3: CASILTSGGGTGELFF. CDR3 coding DNA: TGTGCCAGCATCCTGACTTCAGGCGGGGGCACCGGGGAGCTGTTTTTT.

The chain carries TRBV5-4 and TRBJ2-6; weak D call: TRBD1 (5 bases). Trimming took 1 base from V and 3 from J, leaving 8 bases between them. CDR3 size: 15 residues. From germline, CDR1 is SGHNT and CDR2 YYREEE (reference sequence). CDR3 sequence reads: CASSLPRDGANVLTF. The DNA for the CDR3 is TGTGCCAGCAGCTTGCCCAGGGATGGGGCCAACGTCCTGACTTTC.

The chain uses TRBV18 and TRBJ2-1, with 7 nucleotides matching TRBD1. The ends lost 3 bases at V and 8 bases at J; junction bases unmatched: 7. CDR3 length: 14 residues. Germline CDR1 reads KGHSH; CDR2 reads LQKENI. CDR3 nucleotides: TGTGCCAGCTCACCGATGGACAGGTACCATGAGCAGTTCTTC. It encodes CASSPMDRYHEQFF.

The V call is TRBV18, the J call TRBJ1-2, with D perhaps matching TRBD1 (5 bases). The germline CDR1 and CDR2 sequences are KGHSH and LQKENI. V lost 1 base and J 3 bases, leaving 9 bases between the germline ends. CDR3 size: 14 residues. CDR3 nucleotide sequence: TGTGCCAGCTCACCACAGTGGGGGGACTATGGCTACACCTTC. It translates to CASSPQWGDYGYTF.

This chain connects TRBV9 to TRBJ1-1, with TRBD1 matching over 9 bases. V lost 4 bases, J lost 1 base, and 8 bases stayed unmatched. The CDR3 is 16 residues long. CDR1 is SGDLS and CDR2 is YYNGEE in the germline V gene. CDR3 in DNA: TGTGCCAGCAGCCGCAACCGACAGGGGGGGAACACTGAAGCTTTCTTT. Its protein is CASSRNRQGGNTEAFF.

The chain has TRBV7-8 and TRBJ1-4; a possible D gene is TRBD1 (6 bases). V lost 6 bases to trimming and J lost 0 bases, with 23 bases between them. Germline V gene sequence: CDR1 SGHVS, CDR2 FQNEAQ. The CDR3 is made up of 19 amino acids. As DNA, the CDR3 is TGTGCCAGCAGTGGGTTCTCGAGCAGGGGAAGGGCAACTAATGAAAAACTGTTTTTT. This gives the protein CASSGFSSRGRATNEKLFF.

The rearrangement links TRBV5-6 to TRBJ2-5; no clear D gene. This CDR3 is built from 16 residues. V lost 0 bases and J lost 2, with 14 bases in between. Per the germline V gene, CDR1 is SGHDT and CDR2 is YYEEEE. The CDR3 is CASSLGPPRNQETQYF. In nucleotides, the CDR3 is TGTGCCAGCAGCTTGGGACCCCCCAGGAATCAAGAGACCCAGTACTTC.

The chain links TRBV11-2 to TRBJ2-5, with D perhaps matching TRBD1 (5 bases). Trimming shortened V by 5 bases and J by 4 bases, and 14 bases separated the two germline ends. Germline values: CDR1 SGHAT, CDR2 FQNNGV. The CDR3 consists of 14 residues. DNA for the CDR3: TGTGCCAGCAGCCCAGGGAACAGAAGAGAGACCCAGTACTTC. Protein sequence: CASSPGNRRETQYF.

The chain links TRBV6-1 to TRBJ2-5; 9 bases align to TRBD1. Germline V CDR1 and CDR2: MNHNS, SASEGT. Trimming took 6 bases from V and 5 from J; bases not matched to a gene: 4. CDR3 length: 13 amino acids. This chain's CDR3 is CASRGTGPETQYF. CDR3 DNA sequence: TGTGCCAGCAGGGGGACAGGGCCGGAGACCCAGTACTTC.

The CDR3 here is CASSLGGWASGSTGELFF. The DNA for the CDR3 is TGTGCCAGCAGCTTAGGAGGATGGGCTAGCGGGTCCACCGGGGAGCTGTTTTTT. This rearrangement joins TRBV11-3 to TRBJ2-2, with 8 bases fitting TRBD2. Germline assignment: CDR1 SGHNT and CDR2 YENEEA. This CDR3 spans 18 amino acids. V lost 1 base and J lost 4; bases outside the gene matches: 11. The full variable domain, in which reference TRBV11-3 and TRBJ2-2 provide the parts outside the CDR3, is EAGVVQSPRYKIIEKKQPVAFWCNPISGHNTLYWYLQNLGQGPELLIRYENEEAVDDSQLPKDRFSAERLKGVDSTLKIQPAELGDSAVYLCASSLGGWASGSTGELFFGEGSRLTVL.

The J gene is TRBJ2-7, the V gene TRBV7-9; D is unresolved. CDR3 length: 13 residues. In germline, CDR1 is SEHNR, CDR2 FQNEAQ (reference sequence). Trimming removed 3 bases from V and 2 bases from J, with 8 bases in between. The CDR3 bases are TGTGCCAGCAGCTTCGCCGCGACCTACGAGCAGTACTTC. This sequence encodes CASSFAATYEQYF.

V usage is TRBV25-1 and J usage is TRBJ2-1; D gene uncertain. Germline V lookup: CDR1 MGHDK, CDR2 SYGVNS. The CDR3 covers 13 residues. Trimming pared 2 bases from V and 5 bases from J, leaving 7 bases between. CDR3: CASSEAFDNEQFF. The CDR3 bases are TGTGCCAGCAGTGAAGCGTTTGACAATGAGCAGTTCTTC.

This clone was observed a handful of times. CDR3 protein: CASSRRTGQETQYF. The CDR3 coding sequence is TGTGCCAGCAGTCGACGGACAGGGCAAGAGACCCAGTACTTC. The rearrangement joins TRBV28 to TRBJ2-5, with 8 nucleotides matching TRBD1. The germline V gene has CDR1 MDHEN and CDR2 SYDVKM. V gave up 5 bases and J gave up 2 bases; unmatched junction bases: 4. The CDR3 runs to 14 residues.

The rearrangement joins TRBV27 to TRBJ1-6; TRBD1 matches 8 bases. The CDR3 consists of 15 residues. The germline V gene encodes CDR1 MNHEY and CDR2 SMNVEV (reference sequence). With V trimmed by 6 bases and J by 8 bases, 9 bases remained unmatched. CDR3 DNA: TGTGCCAGCAGAATGACAGGGGTTTCGTATTCACCCCTCCACTTT. This translates into CASRMTGVSYSPLHF.

The V and J genes are TRBV5-1 and TRBJ2-7; the match to TRBD2 covers 14 bases. The germline V gene encodes CDR1 SGHRS and CDR2 YFSETQ. The trim removed 0 bases at V and 7 bases at J, leaving 6 bases unmatched. The CDR3 is made up of 16 amino acids. CDR3: CASSLGGLAGEREQYF. Here the CDR3 DNA reads TGCGCCAGCAGCTTGGGGGGACTAGCGGGAGAGAGGGAGCAGTACTTC.

This clone turned up a few times. The chain is built from TRBV4-1 and TRBJ1-6, with TRBD1 matching over 9 bases. The CDR3 is 18 residues long. J gave up 2 bases and V 0 bases, and 5 bases lay outside the gene matches. Germline V gene lookup returns CDR1 MGHRA and CDR2 YSYEKL. CDR3 in amino acids: CASSQDHRGLTYNSPLHF. As DNA, the CDR3 is TGCGCCAGCAGCCAAGATCACAGGGGGCTCACCTATAATTCACCCCTCCACTTT.

The chain carries TRBV2 and TRBJ1-1, with D perhaps TRBD1 (5 bases). Per the germline V gene, CDR1 is SNHLY and CDR2 is FYNNEI. The CDR3 length is 16 residues. V lost 3 bases and J lost 4, with 18 bases in between. Written as DNA, the CDR3 is TGTGCCAGCAGTGAGGTGGGGGGTAATTTGGTCACTGAAGCTTTCTTT. This gives the protein CASSEVGGNLVTEAFF.